Sequencing of this T cell receptor beta chain was carried out in a study of control samples from healthy donors and cancer patients. Profiling relied on immunoSEQ multiplex PCR, and the TCRdb table lists in-frame clones only, not all of them. The sample carries some 49,000 clones, 80% to 90% recorded once. Sequenced material: PBMCs. The receptor was derived from a woman in her 50s with lung cancer.

CDR3 protein: CASSYREGSTEAFF. The CDR3 DNA is TGTGCCAGCAGTTACAGGGAGGGTAGCACTGAAGCTTTCTTT. The chain couples TRBV6-5 to TRBJ1-1; no firm D call. Trimming removed 2 bases from V and 4 bases from J, with 11 bases in between. Looked up from germline, CDR1 is MNHEY and CDR2 is SVGAGI. This CDR3 comprises 14 residues.